This T cell receptor beta chain was obtained from a study of blood T cells in healthy people across ages (dated by TCRdb to the mid-2010s). About the study as a whole: In model experiments, roughly one uniquely barcoded TCR beta cDNA molecule per two T cells was captured by template switching. To avoid experimental bias, donors of different ages were distributed randomly across sequencing lanes. Age-related changes in TCR beta repertoire diversity were measured in the study by deep sequencing normalized with unique cDNA molecular identifiers. The study analyzed two additional independent replicas of 1 million unique cDNA reads from the same blood draw for two donors, one aged 18 to 30 and one aged 80 or older. The donors were split into four age groups: young (average around 15 years), middle-aged (nearly 40), aged (more than 60) and long-lived (approximately 89).

Regarding this clonotype: The antigen this receptor binds is unknown. No base-level quality is on record; no much larger clone is a single base apart.

CDR1 and CDR2 are read off the germline V gene as SQVTM and ANQGSEA. There are 17 amino acids in the CDR3, from cysteine to phenylalanine inclusive. Here the CDR3 DNA is all that survives: 51 bases in frame from base 1. Points the paper makes about the study in general: Donor CMV infection status was unknown, potentially confounding age-related changes in expanded clonotypes. Because profiling used bulk unsorted PBMCs, naive and antigen-experienced compartments could not be compared conclusively. The percentage of naive T cells measured by flow cytometry correlated strongly with observed TCR beta diversity. Estimates of total diversity based on one million sequenced T cells were regarded as lower bounds and as underestimates. Observed TCR beta diversity per million T cells fell roughly linearly with age, and a significant reduction was already apparent by age about 36. The long-lived group showed more naive CD4+ T cells, fewer expanded clones and increased TCR diversity than the aged group, suggesting age selection.

Systemically healthy Caucasian individuals from Russia, over 30 in total and aged roughly 6 to 90 years, were included as donors. Ten milliliters of peripheral blood were drawn from each donor into EDTA-treated Vacutainer tubes. Ficoll-Paque density-gradient centrifugation was used to isolate PBMCs, with at least 6.5 million per sample. Total RNA was extracted from PBMCs with Trizol reagent, with at least 5.5 micrograms obtained per sample. For every donor, an aliquot of PBMCs went through flow cytometry to measure the percentages of naive CD45RAhigh/CD27high T cells. Libraries came from 5' RACE. Instrument used: Illumina HiSeq 2500. The second PCR ran for roughly 7 to 11 cycles and used a J-beta primer mix along with a sample-barcoded 5' primer. A unique molecular identifier was introduced onto each TCR beta cDNA molecule by a template-switch 5' adaptor carrying 12 random nucleotides. At least 2.5 million CDR3-containing paired-end reads were obtained from each sample. The Mint cDNA synthesis kit, primed by a TRBC-specific oligonucleotide, was used to synthesize first-strand cDNA from all RNA. All cDNA was treated with uracil-DNA glycosylase and then went through a first 18-cycle PCR with the universal primers M1SS and BC2_uni_R. As for how the authors treated the data: Normalization of each sample was performed by random selection of 1 million high-quality reads, each carrying a distinct molecular identifier. Instead of being binned into consensus sequences, reads that shared molecular identifiers were thrown out. MiTCR, run with a Q25 quality threshold and the strictest error-elimination algorithm, handled CDR3 identification, clonotype clustering and error correction. Lower-bound total TCR beta diversity was estimated with a nonparametric unseen species model using Euler transformation. In TCRdb, the public reads were trimmed at Q25 with fastp and aligned with MiXCR, with productive beta chains retained. Entries are consolidated by CDR3 protein sequence, retaining the most common genes and DNA. The V and J calls were not made by the authors but by TCRdb's processing. This sample holds over 700,000 distinct CDR3 sequences; about 55% were observed only once. Approximately 41% of the sample is in the top ten clones.

Sequencing used blood. The V gene is TRBV29-1 and the J gene is TRBJ2-1, and TRBD2 matches 8 of the central bases. TRBJ2-7 explains the end of the DNA better; the J call may be wrong. This TCR came from a man of 80 years or more in good health. The CDR3 loop reads CSVDQRTGGSSYNEQYF. In nucleotides, the sequence is TGCAGCGTTGATCAAAGGACGGGAGGGTCCTCCTACAATGAGCAGTACTTC.